This T cell receptor beta chain stems from a study of identifying expanded T cells in peripheral blood. V was pared by 3 bases and J by 0 bases, with 23 bases between. Germline V lookup: CDR1 SEHNR, CDR2 FQNEAQ (reference sequence). The length of the CDR3 is 19 residues. Study observations and caveats: Clone count variance between roughly 2-week samples rose with total template count.

Generated by immunoSEQ multiplex PCR, the TCRdb table keeps only in-frame clones and is missing some. Among 95,000 to 100,000 clones listed, around 88% were seen once. For this clone: Its antigen is unidentified.

No infections or other immune events were documented during collection. The sequenced sample was blood. This clonotype was sampled from a person aged 18 to 75 in good health. The gene calls are TRBV7-9 and TRBJ1-2; the D is unclear. Here the CDR3 reads CASSFIRVSRSFPNYGYTF. The DNA of the CDR3 is TGTGCCAGCAGCTTCATTAGGGTTTCCCGATCGTTCCCTAACTATGGCTACACCTTC.